The clone carrying this T cell receptor beta chain was found many times. This record belongs to a study of T cells in Graves' hyperthyroidism and ophthalmopathy. The CDR3 regions of TCR beta were amplified from RNA transcripts. The primer set for the first-round RT-PCR of the TCR CDR3 was HTBI. One entry per CDR3 protein results from TCRdb running MiXCR on the multiplex PCR reads. Of about 480,000 distinct CDR3 sequences in the sample, about 15% were seen once. The clonotype comes from a woman aged 18-29 years with Graves' hyperthyroidism. Sequencing was performed on blood.

For the CDR3, the DNA is TGTGCCAGCACCTGGTCACTAGGGAGGGAAGAGACCCAGTACTTC. This translates into CASTWSLGREETQYF. J is TRBJ2-5 and V is TRBV7-9; 7 bases are shared with TRBD2. Trimming cost V 7 bases and J 3 bases; bases outside gene matches: 11. The CDR3 is 15 residues long. Germline CDR1 and CDR2: SEHNR and FQNEAQ (reference sequence).